These T cell receptor beta chains were read from a single sample in a study of blood T cells in healthy people across ages. A single record per CDR3 protein comes from TCRdb applying MiXCR to the 5' RACE reads. In the table there are more than 700,000 distinct CDR3 sequences, around half of which are singletons. The source material was blood. These receptors were taken from a man older than 75 in good health. Each CDR3 is given with its conserved first and last residue. The D gene is left open where the match is weak. Expanded clones are given a class, and other clones once, few, many or no size at all.

J: TRBJ2-1; D: TRBD2; V: TRBV7-9; size: .; CDR3: CASSPRGTSGVNEQFF; DNA: TGTGCCAGCAGCCCCAGGGGGACTAGCGGGGTGAATGAGCAGTTCTTC
J: TRBJ2-1; D: .; V: TRBV12-3/TRBV12-4; size: .; CDR3: CASRATGLPLYNEQFF; DNA: TGTGCCAGCAGGGCGACTGGACTACCACTGTACAATGAGCAGTTCTTC
J: TRBJ2-3; D: .; V: TRBV2; size: .; CDR3: CASSGASTDRYAYF; DNA: TGTGCCAGCAGTGGCGCCTCGACGGACAGATACGCGTATTTT
J: TRBJ1-6; D: TRBD1; V: TRBV6-5; size: .; CDR3: CASNPTGSYSPLHF; DNA: TGTGCCAGCAACCCGACAGGGTCTTACTCACCCCTCCACTTT
J: TRBJ2-6; D: TRBD1; V: TRBV7-9; size: few; CDR3: CASTEGAQGANVLTF; DNA: TGTGCCAGCACAGAGGGGGCGCAGGGGGCCAACGTCCTGACTTTC
J: TRBJ2-7; D: TRBD2; V: TRBV2; size: few; CDR3: CASSDTGRAYEQYF; DNA: TGTGCCAGCAGTGATACTGGGAGGGCCTACGAGCAGTACTTC
J: TRBJ2-2; D: TRBD2; V: TRBV12-3/TRBV12-4; size: .; CDR3: CASSRGTAGTRLAGRTGELFF; DNA: TGTGCCAGCAGTCGGGGAACGGCCGGGACACGCTTAGCGGGACGGACCGGGGAGCTGTTTTTT
J: TRBJ2-5; D: .; V: TRBV20-1; size: .; CDR3: CSWRGALQETQYF; DNA: TGCAGTTGGAGGGGAGCGCTGCAAGAGACCCAGTACTTC
J: TRBJ2-5; D: TRBD1; V: TRBV29-1; size: .; CDR3: CSVGTGSETQYF; DNA: TGCAGCGTTGGGACAGGGTCAGAGACCCAGTACTTC
J: TRBJ2-3; D: .; V: TRBV12-3/TRBV12-4; size: few; CDR3: CASRLVDTQYF; DNA: TGTGCCAGCAGGCTCGTAGATACGCAGTATTTT
J: TRBJ2-1; D: TRBD2; V: TRBV4-1; size: few; CDR3: CASSLSGKLFF; DNA: TGCGCCAGCAGCCTGAGCGGGAAGCTGTTCTTC
J: TRBJ2-3; D: TRBD1; V: TRBV12-3/TRBV12-4; size: few; CDR3: CASSPATGQGAMHRYAYF; DNA: TGTGCCAGCAGTCCTGCGACGGGACAGGGGGCTATGCACAGATACGCGTATTTT
J: TRBJ2-1; D: TRBD1; V: TRBV2; size: .; CDR3: CASRLGTVAYNEQFF; DNA: TGTGCCAGCAGATTAGGGACAGTGGCCTACAATGAGCAGTTCTTC
J: TRBJ2-1; D: TRBD2; V: TRBV29-1; size: .; CDR3: CSVEDPPSGRVQFF; DNA: TGCAGCGTCGAAGATCCCCCTAGCGGGAGGGTGCAGTTCTTC
J: TRBJ1-2; D: .; V: TRBV4-1; size: .; CDR3: CASSLGIWTANSNYGYTF; DNA: TGCGCCAGCAGCCTTGGGATTTGGACAGCAAATTCTAACTATGGCTACACCTTC
J: TRBJ2-7; D: .; V: TRBV20-1; size: .; CDR3: CSANPLASRYEQYF; DNA: TGCAGTGCTAATCCTCTAGCGAGCCGATACGAGCAGTACTTC
J: TRBJ2-5; D: TRBD2; V: TRBV25-1; size: few; CDR3: CASSPLTGGEQYF; DNA: TGTGCCAGCAGTCCCCTAACCGGGGGGGAGCAGTACTTC
J: TRBJ2-1; D: .; V: TRBV5-5; size: .; CDR3: CASSLAGTRAEQFF; DNA: TGTGCCAGCAGCTTGGCGGGAACAAGGGCTGAGCAGTTCTTC
J: TRBJ2-5; D: TRBD2; V: TRBV5-5; size: .; CDR3: CASSSLAGRETQYF; DNA: TGTGCCAGCAGCTCGTTAGCGGGGAGAGAGACCCAGTACTTC
J: TRBJ2-7; D: TRBD1; V: TRBV20-1; size: .; CDR3: CSAPILTGAEQYF; DNA: TGCAGTGCTCCTATCCTGACAGGGGCCGAGCAGTACTTC
J: TRBJ2-1; D: .; V: TRBV7-2; size: .; CDR3: CASSPTTGQAYEQFF; DNA: TGTGCCAGCAGCCCAACGACAGGCCAGGCGTATGAGCAGTTCTTC
J: TRBJ2-5; D: .; V: TRBV3-1; size: .; CDR3: CASSRASGFEETQYF; DNA: TGTGCCAGCAGCCGGGCGTCGGGGTTTGAAGAGACCCAGTACTTC
J: TRBJ2-1; D: .; V: TRBV29-1; size: .; CDR3: CSVDRRGEVFF; DNA: TGCAGCGTTGATAGAAGGGGGGAAGTGTTCTTC
J: TRBJ2-7; D: .; V: TRBV20-1; size: .; CDR3: CSARSGGTASYEQYF; DNA: TGCAGTGCTAGATCGGGCGGGACAGCGAGCTACGAGCAGTACTTC
J: TRBJ2-3; D: .; V: TRBV7-9; size: .; CDR3: CASSSWGAGTDTQYF; DNA: TGTGCCAGCAGCTCTTGGGGGGCGGGCACAGATACGCAGTATTTT
J: TRBJ2-7; D: .; V: TRBV27; size: .; CDR3: CASSFRPPGTAFYEQYF; DNA: TGTGCCAGCAGTTTCCGACCACCCGGGACGGCCTTCTACGAGCAGTACTTC
J: TRBJ2-3; D: TRBD1; V: TRBV9; size: few; CDR3: CASSGDREVADTQYF; DNA: TGTGCCAGCAGCGGGGACAGGGAGGTTGCAGATACGCAGTATTTT
J: TRBJ1-2; D: .; V: TRBV10-3; size: .; CDR3: CAIKSGAGVTLYGYTF; DNA: TGTGCCATCAAGTCTGGGGCAGGGGTAACATTATATGGCTACACCTTC
J: TRBJ2-1; D: .; V: TRBV6-6; size: .; CDR3: CASSVESYNEQFF; DNA: TGTGCCAGCAGTGTAGAGTCCTACAATGAGCAGTTCTTC
J: TRBJ1-1; D: .; V: TRBV4-1; size: .; CDR3: CASSPSDILMNTEAFF; DNA: TGCGCCAGCAGCCCATCGGACATACTCATGAACACTGAAGCTTTCTTT
J: TRBJ2-7; D: TRBD2; V: TRBV7-8; size: .; CDR3: CASSLDGSGRYEQYF; DNA: TGTGCCAGCAGCTTAGATGGGAGCGGGAGGTACGAGCAGTACTTC
J: TRBJ2-7; D: .; V: TRBV4-1; size: .; CDR3: CASSQGSRGGYEQYF; DNA: TGCGCCAGCAGCCAAGGCTCTAGGGGGGGCTACGAGCAGTACTTC
J: TRBJ2-3; D: TRBD1; V: TRBV4-2; size: .; CDR3: CASSQGTGGSYRYAYF; DNA: TGTGCCAGCAGCCAAGGGACAGGGGGCTCGTACAGATACGCGTATTTT
J: TRBJ1-2; D: .; V: TRBV5-1; size: few; CDR3: CASSLGQHNYGYTF; DNA: TGCGCCAGCAGCTTGGGGCAGCATAACTATGGCTACACCTTC
J: TRBJ2-3; D: .; V: TRBV12-3/TRBV12-4; size: .; CDR3: CASSLNLGHRYAYF; DNA: TGTGCCAGCAGTTTAAATCTCGGCCACAGATACGCGTATTTT